This T cell receptor (beta chain) was sequenced in a study of Graves' ophthalmopathy and Graves' hyperthyroidism (dated by TCRdb to 2016 to 2019). Background on the whole study: Peripheral blood was collected at initial diagnosis, prior to any treatment. The approximately 100 discovery patients were randomly divided into training and test sets at a 7:3 ratio. The independent validation cohort included some 19 hyperthyroidism patients plus 17 patients who later progressed from hyperthyroidism to ophthalmopathy. The study used TCR beta repertoire signatures to distinguish Graves' ophthalmopathy from Graves' hyperthyroidism and to predict progression to ophthalmopathy. To explore V-J signatures distinguishing ophthalmopathy from hyperthyroidism, a discovery set of about a hundred patients (about 44 ophthalmopathy, roughly 55 stable hyperthyroidism) was enrolled. In total, 135 blood samples were TCR-sequenced: under 45 ophthalmopathy, some 75 hyperthyroidism and about 17 hyperthyroidism-to-ophthalmopathy patients. Once sampling was done, hyperthyroidism patients were given methimazole at a starting dose of 30 mg daily, while ophthalmopathy patients were given high-dose intravenous methylprednisolone. In roughly 6 hyperthyroidism patients, T-cell repertoires of thyroid tissue and blood were compared.

Deletion took 7 bases off V and 5 bases off J, with a span of 20 bases between the germline ends. There are 15 amino acids in the CDR3, from cysteine to phenylalanine inclusive. The read is trimmed to its CDR3 DNA, 45 bases read in frame from base 1. TCR beta CDR3 regions were amplified from RNA transcripts for repertoire sequencing. HTBI primers and the Qiagen OneStep RT-PCR kit were used in a first-round RT-PCR, which was followed by a second-round multiplex PCR, size selection and purification. Libraries were sequenced on an Illumina HiSeq2000 using paired-end 100 bp reads. Processing in the source paper ran as follows. SOAPnuke was used for read processing, and reads with adapters, uncalled bases, a mean Phred below 15, or no exact constant-primer or identifier match were discarded. High-quality paired reads were merged with COPE v1.2.5. Each unique nucleotide sequence was defined as a clonotype, and clonotypes were aligned to IMGT TRB V, D and J references with MiTCR v1.1. The analysis was limited to V-J combinations with a frequency above 0.0001, which together covered 99.2% of the repertoires. For each V-J combination, a TCR clonal expansion and chaos score was defined as the ratio of F50 clonal expansion to chaos observed in the TCRdist matrix. Welch's t-statistics and random forest were used to reduce the features to about a dozen V-J combinations, which were then used as input to a naive Bayes classifier. Thyroid-blood repertoire similarity was quantified with the Morisita-Horn index. Starting from the raw public reads, TCRdb applied fastp trimming at Q25, assembled clones with MiXCR and retained in-frame beta chains. Here each entry gathers all rows of one CDR3 protein and keeps the most common genes and DNA. What appears here as the V and J calls and clone size reflects TCRdb's work, not the paper's. This sample comprises over 500,000 distinct CDR3 sequences, approximately 22% of them detected only once. Clones ranked in the top ten supply approximately 6.9% of the sample.

Findings and caveats that apply to the study as a whole: No statistical method was used to set the sample size in advance, and the investigators knew which group each participant was assigned to. In validation, the model predicted ophthalmopathy progression with 70.59% sensitivity and 72.22% specificity; roughly 12 predicted patients were CT-confirmed with GO in a median of approximately six months. In cross-validation, the 13-signature model distinguished ophthalmopathy from stable hyperthyroidism with around 90% sensitivity and 81% to 82% specificity, while in the test set the corresponding values were around 79% and 71%. Among expanded thyroid clonotypes with frequency above 0.001, most also showed up in blood, which suggests that blood repertoires may reflect the thyroid immune response.

A patient counted as having stable hyperthyroidism if there was no progression to ophthalmopathy within 18 months of follow-up. Patients with hyperthyroidism were aged 18 to 65 years, had been newly diagnosed, and had a disease duration of less than 2 months. Patients with other autoimmune diseases, uncontrolled infections, pregnancy or lactation were excluded from the study. Diagnosis was based on clinical symptoms, serum thyroxine, TRAb, thyroid ultrasound and orbital computed tomography. Ficoll-Paque density gradient centrifugation was used to isolate PBMCs from approximately 10 ml of fresh peripheral blood. Total RNA was extracted with Trizol reagent and quality-checked on an Agilent 2100 Bioanalyzer. This clonotype appeared a few times. The target of this receptor is not known. Per-base qualities were not stored, and no clone one base away is much larger.

The chain couples TRBV12-3 or TRBV12-4 to TRBJ2-5; the D segment cannot be called with confidence. Input material: peripheral blood. The TCR originated in a woman between 18 and 29 years old with stable Graves' hyperthyroidism. Some clones in this sample may be carry-over from other donors' samples. Donor details come from another sample of the same person, matched by shared clones. The nucleotide sequence reads TGTGCCAGCACCTACTCTCTGGCGATGGAGGAGACCCAGTACTTC. Translated, it gives CASTYSLAMEETQYF.